The T cell receptor beta chain under discussion was sequenced for a study of prognosis after radiotherapy for stage I lung cancer. Study context: All non-small cell lung cancer patients were considered medically inoperable. Study results and limitations: A difference in TRBV and TRBJ gene usage was reportedly seen between patients with and without metastases. Unique TCR clone counts were lower following stereotactic body radiation therapy (median roughly 10,000 versus 7,000).

Amplification of the TCR beta CDR3 (from genomic DNA) was done by two-round multiplex PCR. It was primers specific to each TRBV and TRBJ gene that first-round PCR used. MiXCR, run by TCRdb on the multiplex PCR reads, gives a single entry per CDR3 protein. The sample shows 17,000 or so distinct CDR3 sequences, roughly two fifths of them seen only once. Blood, 5.5 to 7.5 milliliters, was collected at each of two time points. This clonotype was observed many times. The antigen is undetermined. The germline CDR1 and CDR2 sequences are GTSNPN and SVGIG (reference sequence). V was clipped by 4 bases and J by 8 bases, with 12 bases between them. This CDR3 is built from 13 residues.

The receptor was derived from a donor aged 50 or older with non-small cell lung cancer. The chain joins TRBV30 to TRBJ1-6; D is ambiguous. Sequenced material: PBMCs, taken before or after stereotactic body radiation therapy (not recorded which). The CDR3 is CAWTLFKDSPLHF. CDR3 nucleotide sequence: TGTGCCTGGACCCTCTTTAAGGATTCACCCCTCCACTTT. The full variable domain, with the rest looked up from reference TRBV30 and TRBJ1-6, is SQTIHQWPATLVQPVGSPLSLECTVEGTSNPNLYWYRQAAGRGLQLLFYSVGIGQISSEVPQNLSASRPQDRQFILSSKKLLLSDSGFYLCAWTLFKDSPLHFGNGTRLTVT.